This TCR beta chain was retrieved from a study of T cells in localized non-small cell lung cancer. Study-wide points: Out of the top 100 tumor clones, a median around 60 were seen in adjacent lung.

The CDR3 totals 15 residues. V was clipped by 3 bases and J by 0 bases; unmatched bases: 3. CDR1 SGDLS and CDR2 YYNGEE come from the germline V gene. As to this clone: Its antigen is still unknown.

Here immunoSEQ multiplex PCR was the method, and the copy in TCRdb shows in-frame clones only, minus some. The sample lists about 59,000 clones, 80% to 95% occurring once. The receptor's source is a man between 40 and 70 years old with stage I lung adenocarcinoma. This rearrangement joins TRBV9 to TRBJ2-3, with 8 nucleotides matching TRBD2. The material sequenced was peripheral blood, taken before any cancer treatment. The CDR3 DNA reads TGTGCCAGCAGCGCGTCTAGCGGGAGCACAGATACGCAGTATTTT. As protein: CASSASSGSTDTQYF.